The TCR beta chain under discussion was sequenced for a study of cytomegalovirus exposure and HLA in healthy donors. General observations from the study: In an earlier analysis, productive rearrangement rates for most beta V segments clustered near 87% or 30%.

Remarks on this clone: Its antigen is as yet unknown.

PCR primers comprised 60 Vbeta and 13 Jbeta primers. The data were produced by immunoSEQ multiplex PCR, yet TCRdb's version contains in-frame clones alone and is incomplete. The data contain 50,000 or so clones, roughly 72% of them seen just once; the ten biggest clones take up about 9.3%. The V and J ends lost 4 bases and 6 bases, in that order; junction bases with no gene match: 13. Germline V gene sequence: CDR1 MDHEN, CDR2 SYDVKM. The CDR3 is 16 residues long. The receptor was isolated from a woman between 45 and 60 years old in good health and CMV-seronegative. The sequenced material came from PBMCs. The genes are TRBV28 and TRBJ2-3; 7 bases map to TRBD2. This chain's CDR3 is CASSSRLAQEADTQYF. Written as DNA, the CDR3 is TGTGCCAGCAGTTCCCGACTAGCTCAGGAGGCGGATACGCAGTATTTT.